This T cell receptor beta chain was sequenced for a study of blood T cell repertoires in COVID-19. TCRdb's table, derived via immunoSEQ multiplex PCR, lists solely in-frame clones and lacks some. This table has 150,000 to 200,000 clones, around 84% appearing once. V gave up 0 bases and J gave up 1 base, with 9 bases separating them. CDR3 length: 15 residues. CDR1 is LGHNA, CDR2 YNFKEQ, per germline. The source is a woman aged 50 to 60 who had recovered from COVID-19. The sequencing sample was made of PBMCs or T cells enriched from blood (not recorded which). The chain joins TRBV4-2 to TRBJ1-1, with D uncertain. CDR3 DNA: TGTGCCAGCAGCCAAGATCAGACAAGGAACACTGAAGCTTTCTTT. Translation: CASSQDQTRNTEAFF.